This is a list of T cell receptor beta chains from one sample in a study of cytomegalovirus exposure and HLA in healthy donors. Sequenced by immunoSEQ multiplex PCR; TCRdb stores in-frame clones only, minus some. The repertoire holds tens of thousands of clones, with 70% to 85% as singletons. Sequenced: PBMCs. The receptors originated from a man aged 30 to 39 in good health and CMV-seronegative. The CDR3 runs from the conserved cysteine through the conserved F or W. The D gene is left open where the match is weak. The size of a clone is reported for some rows only, either as once, few or many, or as a class for expanded clones.

j_gene | abundance | v_gene | d_gene | CDR3aa | CDR3nt
TRBJ2-1 | . | TRBV9 | . | CASSVARDRDNEQFF | TGTGCCAGCAGCGTAGCCAGGGATAGGGACAATGAGCAGTTCTTC
TRBJ2-1 | . | TRBV30 | . | CAWSRGSYNEQFF | TGTGCCTGGAGCAGGGGCTCCTACAATGAGCAGTTCTTC
TRBJ1-2 | . | TRBV5-1 | TRBD1 | CASSLGQGNGYTF | TGCGCCAGCAGCTTGGGACAGGGGAATGGCTACACCTTC
TRBJ2-7 | . | TRBV29-1 | . | CSVYTYYEQYF | TGCAGCGTCTATACCTACTACGAGCAGTACTTC
TRBJ2-7 | . | TRBV7-6 | . | CASSLGGPGLGYEQYF | TGTGCCAGCAGCTTAGGAGGCCCGGGTTTAGGCTACGAGCAGTACTTC
TRBJ2-1 | once | TRBV9 | TRBD2 | CASSPWGLAGGPAYNEQFF | TGTGCCAGCAGCCCATGGGGACTAGCGGGGGGGCCGGCCTACAATGAGCAGTTCTTC
TRBJ1-4 | few | TRBV15 | . | CATSRAEKLFF | TGTGCCACCAGTCGAGCAGAAAAACTGTTTTTT
TRBJ1-5 | . | TRBV28 | TRBD1 | CASSPWLAGGSNQPQHF | TGTGCCAGCAGTCCCTGGCTGGCAGGGGGTAGCAATCAGCCCCAGCATTTT
TRBJ1-5 | few | TRBV9 | . | CASSRSGNGNQPQHF | TGTGCCAGCAGCCGGTCGGGGAACGGCAATCAGCCCCAGCATTTT
TRBJ2-1 | few | TRBV7-9 | . | CASSWGETPYNEQFF | TGTGCCAGCAGCTGGGGGGAGACACCATACAATGAGCAGTTCTTC
TRBJ1-3 | few | TRBV30 | . | CAWSLSRYSGNTIYF | TGTGCCTGGAGTCTCTCCAGGTACTCTGGAAACACCATATATTTT
TRBJ1-5 | . | TRBV19 | . | CASQRGGKGQPQHF | TGTGCCAGCCAGAGGGGGGGGAAAGGTCAGCCCCAGCATTTT
TRBJ2-7 | . | TRBV9 | TRBD2 | CASSASGGNYEQYF | TGTGCCAGCAGCGCTAGCGGGGGCAACTACGAGCAGTACTTC
TRBJ1-1 | once | TRBV7-2 | TRBD1 | CASSLARWGRGRDTEAFF | TGTGCCAGCAGCTTAGCTCGGTGGGGCAGGGGGCGGGACACTGAAGCTTTCTTT
TRBJ1-6 | . | TRBV15 | TRBD1 | CATSRTGPSFYNSPLHF | TGTGCCACCAGCAGGACAGGGCCCTCCTTCTATAATTCACCCCTCCACTTT
TRBJ1-2 | . | TRBV27 | . | CASSLGGRSYGYTF | TGTGCCAGCAGTTTGGGGGGGCGCTCCTATGGCTACACCTTC
TRBJ1-3 | . | TRBV30 | . | CAWSVWGGISGNTIYF | TGTGCCTGGAGTGTTTGGGGGGGAATCTCTGGAAACACCATATATTTT
TRBJ1-2 | . | TRBV11-2 | . | CASSPQGISYTF | TGTGCCAGCAGCCCGCAGGGAATAAGCTACACCTTC
TRBJ2-7 | . | TRBV5-6 | TRBD1 | CASSSGTGVAYEQYF | TGTGCCAGCAGCTCTGGGACAGGGGTGGCCTACGAGCAGTACTTC
TRBJ1-1 | . | TRBV7-3 | . | CASSAQGWNTEAFF | TGTGCCAGCAGCGCTCAGGGGTGGAACACTGAAGCTTTCTTT
TRBJ2-3 | . | TRBV7-2 | . | CASSLTGPSTDTQYF | TGTGCCAGCAGCTTAACAGGGCCTAGCACAGATACGCAGTATTTT
TRBJ2-7 | . | TRBV5-5 | . | CASSMGWTVREQYF | TGTGCCAGCAGTATGGGGTGGACAGTCAGGGAGCAGTACTTC
TRBJ2-3 | . | TRBV7-3 | TRBD2 | CASGMTSATTDTQYF | TGTGCCAGCGGCATGACTAGCGCCACCACAGATACGCAGTATTTT
TRBJ2-6 | . | TRBV27 | . | CASSERAGANVLTF | TGTGCCAGCAGTGAGCGGGCTGGGGCCAACGTCCTGACTTTC
TRBJ1-1 | . | TRBV18 | TRBD1 | CASSPFSQGAGMNTEAFF | TGTGCCAGCTCACCATTTTCACAGGGGGCCGGGATGAACACTGAAGCTTTCTTT
TRBJ1-2 | . | TRBV5-6 | TRBD1 | CASSLGQGIYGYTF | TGTGCCAGCAGCTTGGGACAGGGGATTTATGGCTACACCTTC
TRBJ1-1 | . | TRBV30 | . | CAWRRGGGPLNTEAFF | TGTGCCTGGAGGCGCGGGGGTGGTCCCTTGAACACTGAAGCTTTCTTT
TRBJ2-2 | once | TRBV18 | TRBD1 | CASSSGTGSTGELFF | TGTGCCAGCTCCTCCGGGACAGGGTCCACCGGGGAGCTGTTTTTT
TRBJ1-2 | . | TRBV9 | . | CASSVGGDYGYTF | TGTGCCAGCAGCGTAGGGGGGGACTATGGCTACACCTTC
TRBJ1-2 | few | TRBV29-1 | TRBD1 | CSARQGYNYGYTF | TGCAGCGCCCGACAGGGATATAACTATGGCTACACCTTC
TRBJ1-2 | . | TRBV27 | . | CASSPRGGVYGYTF | TGTGCCAGCAGCCCTAGGGGCGGGGTCTATGGCTACACCTTC
TRBJ2-7 | . | TRBV7-8 | . | CASSLVLAPVYEQYF | TGTGCCAGCAGCTTAGTTCTAGCTCCCGTCTACGAGCAGTACTTC
TRBJ1-1 | . | TRBV28 | TRBD1 | CATQTGHSPMNTEAFF | TGTGCCACCCAGACAGGGCATTCCCCGATGAACACTGAAGCTTTCTTT
TRBJ1-5 | . | TRBV2 | . | CASSERGRGQPQHF | TGTGCCAGCAGCGAAAGAGGGAGGGGTCAGCCCCAGCATTTT
TRBJ2-1 | many | TRBV5-4 | TRBD2 | CASSSLLAGSSYNEQFF | TGTGCCAGCAGCTCCCTTTTAGCGGGGAGCTCCTACAATGAGCAGTTCTTC
TRBJ2-1 | . | TRBV2 | TRBD2 | CASSQNSGGDYNEQFF | TGTGCCAGCAGTCAAAATAGCGGGGGGGACTACAATGAGCAGTTCTTC
TRBJ1-6 | once | TRBV9 | TRBD1 | CASSVAADRGGSPLHF | TGTGCCAGCAGCGTAGCGGCGGACAGGGGTGGTTCACCCCTCCACTTT
TRBJ2-7 | . | TRBV6-5 | TRBD2 | CASSKLAGVNYEQYF | TGTGCCAGCAGCAAACTAGCGGGGGTAAACTACGAGCAGTACTTC
TRBJ2-7 | . | TRBV19 | TRBD2 | CASSTAGGGDEQYF | TGTGCCAGTAGTACAGCGGGAGGCGGCGACGAGCAGTACTTC
TRBJ2-7 | . | TRBV11-2 | . | CASSLDLGGYEQYF | TGTGCCAGCAGCTTAGACTTAGGCGGCTACGAGCAGTACTTC
TRBJ1-4 | . | TRBV7-2 | . | CASSPDRGNEKLFF | TGTGCCAGCAGCCCGGACCGGGGTAATGAAAAACTGTTTTTT
TRBJ2-7 | . | TRBV5-1 | . | CASRQDPGGTYEQYF | TGCGCCAGCAGACAGGACCCTGGAGGGACCTACGAGCAGTACTTC
TRBJ1-3 | . | TRBV4-2 | . | CASSQGPGGSPGNTIYF | TGTGCCAGCAGCCAAGGGCCAGGTGGGAGTCCTGGAAACACCATATATTTT
TRBJ2-3 | . | TRBV5-4 | TRBD2 | CASSGGTSGGGSTDTQYF | TGTGCCAGCAGCGGAGGGACTAGCGGGGGGGGATCCACAGATACGCAGTATTTT
TRBJ1-4 | . | TRBV28 | TRBD1 | CASSLSTGANEKLFF | TGTGCCAGCAGTTTATCCACAGGGGCAAATGAAAAACTGTTTTTT
TRBJ1-2 | few | TRBV5-8 | . | CASSPFRGGYTF | TGTGCCAGCAGCCCGTTTCGGGGTGGCTACACCTTC
TRBJ2-2 | . | TRBV27 | . | CASSLSGVTNTGELFF | TGTGCCAGCAGTTTATCCGGGGTGACGAACACCGGGGAGCTGTTTTTT
TRBJ2-2 | once | TRBV5-1 | TRBD1 | CASSPGGSNTGELFF | TGCGCCAGCAGCCCAGGGGGCTCGAACACCGGGGAGCTGTTTTTT
TRBJ2-7 | . | TRBV28 | . | CASSFGGDAYEQYF | TGTGCCAGCAGTTTTGGGGGCGACGCTTACGAGCAGTACTTC
TRBJ1-5 | . | TRBV10-3 | . | CAISESSGQQPQHF | TGTGCCATCAGTGAGTCCTCGGGACAACAGCCCCAGCATTTT
TRBJ1-1 | . | TRBV7-9 | TRBD1 | CASRPDRWDTEAFF | TGTGCCAGCAGGCCGGACAGGTGGGACACTGAAGCTTTCTTT
TRBJ2-7 | . | TRBV5-5 | . | CASRSAGVSYEQYF | TGTGCCAGCAGGAGCGCCGGGGTCTCCTACGAGCAGTACTTC